This T cell receptor (beta chain) is from a study of shared clonotypes between healthy human individuals. This table comes from immunoSEQ multiplex PCR, and its TCRdb copy is limited to in-frame clones, with some not included. The repertoire consists of approximately 2,300,000 clones, with approximately 90% occurring once and the leading ten covering 0.37%. J gave up 3 bases and V 4 bases, and 6 bases lay outside the gene matches. Germline lookup yields CDR1 KGHSH and CDR2 LQKENI. The CDR3 loop spans 15 amino acids. In its sample, this clone was seen once. The material sequenced was naive CD4+ T cells from PBMCs. The subset denotes: CD45RA+ positively selected. The rearrangement uses TRBV18 and TRBJ2-5; 9 bases align to TRBD1. The TCR was taken from a man aged 18 to 30 in good health. Some clones in this sample may be carry-over from other donors' samples. The CDR3 nucleotides are TGTGCCAGCTCACAAACACAGGGGGCTAAAGAGACCCAGTACTTC. The encoded protein is CASSQTQGAKETQYF.